Below are 14 T cell receptor beta chains sequenced from a single sample in a study of regulatory T cells in long-lasting Graves disease. The time point denotes: persistent/refractory GD, antithyroid drugs over 5 years with positive TRAb. Isolated PBMC RNA provided the starting material for the TCR library. The authors built TCR beta libraries using iRepertoire HTBI primers and Arm-PCR of CDR3 regions. TCRdb fed the multiplex PCR reads into MiXCR, producing one record per CDR3 protein. The repertoire holds some 450,000 distinct CDR3 sequences, with about 25% as singletons. The sample in question was peripheral blood mononuclear cells (PBMCs), obtained when the disease was refractory, from a patient treated with antithyroid drugs. These receptor sequences come from a female donor with Graves disease.

In its sample, this clonotype was seen many times. The chain joins TRBV6-5 to TRBJ2-5; no reliable D call. Germline CDR1 is MNHEY and CDR2 is SVGAGI. The CDR3 totals 14 residues. V lost 0 bases and J 3 bases, leaving 8 bases between the germline ends. The CDR3 region is CASSYSYSKETQYF. The DNA for the CDR3 is TGTGCCAGCAGTTACTCGTACAGCAAAGAGACCCAGTACTTC.

The table lists this clonotype with many counts. The V call is TRBV18, the J call TRBJ1-4, with D possibly being TRBD1 (5 bases). CDR1 and CDR2 (germline): KGHSH, LQKENI. Trimming stripped 2 bases from V and 8 bases from J, with 12 bases between. The CDR3 consists of 14 residues. The CDR3 DNA follows: TGTGCCAGCTCACCAAGAGGGGCAGGCGAAAAACTGTTTTTT. It encodes CASSPRGAGEKLFF.

This clonotype came up a few times. The chain is built from TRBV6-2 or TRBV6-3 and TRBJ1-1; D not resolved. CDR3 length equals 15 residues. Trimming cost V 0 bases and J 3 bases, with 11 bases left between them. Germline CDR1 reads MNHEY; CDR2 reads SVGEGT. The CDR3 loop reads CASSYSRVLDTEAFF. The CDR3 region has the DNA TGTGCCAGCAGTTACTCGAGAGTTTTGGACACTGAAGCTTTCTTT.

This clonotype has ten or more counts. The chain employs TRBV6-5 and TRBJ2-5; tentative D call: TRBD1 (5 bases). The CDR3 spans 15 residues. The V end lost 0 bases, the J end lost 4 bases, and 12 bases lay between the germline ends. CDR1 and CDR2 from the germline V gene are MNHEY and SVGAGI. The CDR3 protein is CASSYSRVGAETQYF. The CDR3, as DNA: TGTGCCAGCAGTTACTCCCGGGTAGGGGCAGAGACCCAGTACTTC.

This clonotype has ten or more counts. This chain joins TRBV2 and TRBJ2-5, with TRBD1 identical over 11 bases. The germline CDR1 and CDR2 sequences are SNHLY and FYNNEI. CDR3 length: 15 residues. V shed 6 bases, J shed 5 bases, and the junction held 8 bases outside the gene matches. The CDR3 here is CASSLGTGGLETQYF. The CDR3 DNA reads TGTGCCAGCAGCCTCGGGACAGGGGGGCTGGAGACCCAGTACTTC.

This clonotype was found once. This chain uses TRBV7-2 with TRBJ2-1; 11 bases agree with TRBD2. The V gene end was trimmed by 5 bases and the J gene end by 7 bases; junction bases not matched to a gene: 7. The germline V gene has CDR1 SGHTA and CDR2 FQGNSA. There are 15 residues in the CDR3. CDR3 coding DNA: TGTGCCAGCAGCACAACTAGCGGGAGTTTTAATGAGCAGTTCTTC. Its protein is CASSTTSGSFNEQFF.

Only a few counts were recorded for this clonotype. The V call is TRBV29-1, the J call TRBJ2-5, with D perhaps matching TRBD2 (6 bases). CDR3 size: 15 residues. In germline, CDR1 is SQVTM, CDR2 ANQGSEA. V was cut by 0 bases and J by 4 bases, with 15 bases left in between. The DNA of the CDR3 is TGCAGCGTTGAAGAGCTGGGGGGAGCACTAGAGACCCAGTACTTC. As protein: CSVEELGGALETQYF.

The chain recombines TRBV4-3 with TRBJ2-7; 8 bases line up with TRBD2. The V gene's germline CDR1 is LGHNA and CDR2 YSLEER. The ends lost 4 bases at V and 3 bases at J; junction bases unmatched: 2. CDR3 length: 13 residues. The CDR3 DNA sequence: TGCGCCAGCAGCCTGGGACTAGTCTACGAGCAGTACTTC. It codes for CASSLGLVYEQYF.

This clonotype has just a few counts. This chain uses TRBV3-2 with TRBJ1-2. TRBV3-2 is a documented pseudogene. The CDR3 has 14 residues. CDR3 DNA: TGTGCCAGCAGCCAACATTGGGCTCCTTATGGCTACACCTTC. Protein: CASSQHWAPYGYTF.

This clonotype has only a few counts. V usage is TRBV5-1 and J usage is TRBJ1-1; 7 bases match TRBD1. V lost 4 bases, J lost 3 bases, and 9 bases stayed unmatched. Germline CDR1 reads SGHRS; CDR2 reads YFSETQ. CDR3 length equals 15 residues. The CDR3 DNA is TGCGCCAGCAGCGCCGGGACAGTGGTACACACTGAAGCTTTCTTT. Translating gives CASSAGTVVHTEAFF. Complete variable domain (other parts from reference TRBV5-1 and TRBJ1-1): KAGVTQTPRYLIKTRGQQVTLSCSPISGHRSVSWYQQTPGQGLQFLFEYFSETQRNKGNFPGRFSGRQFSNSRSEMNVSTLELGDSALYLCASSAGTVVHTEAFFGQGTRLTVV.

This chain links TRBV7-6 with TRBJ1-4; tentatively, D is TRBD1 (5 bases). V lost 0 bases and J lost 5, with 10 bases in between. This CDR3 comprises 15 residues. Germline CDR1 reads SGHVS; CDR2 reads FNYEAQ. CDR3 sequence: CASSLALGVNEKLFF. Written as DNA, the CDR3 is TGTGCCAGCAGCTTAGCATTGGGGGTCAATGAAAAACTGTTTTTT. Full variable domain (outside the CDR3, taken from reference TRBV7-6 and TRBJ1-4): GAGVSQSPRYKVTKRGQDVALRCDPISGHVSLYWYRQALGQGPEFLTYFNYEAQQDKSGLPNDRFSAERPEGSISTLTIQRTEQRDSAMYRCASSLALGVNEKLFFGSGTQLSVL.

This clonotype was counted ten times or more. This chain links TRBV24-1 with TRBJ1-2; unclear D gene. Germline lookup yields CDR1 KGHDR and CDR2 SFDVKD. The CDR3 runs 14 residues. Trimming stripped 5 bases from V and 2 bases from J, with 11 bases between. The CDR3 loop is CATSGKGGNYGYTF. The CDR3 DNA reads TGTGCCACCAGTGGGAAAGGTGGCAACTATGGCTACACCTTC.

The J gene is TRBJ2-7, the V gene TRBV30; D is unclear. Trimming took 1 base from V and 0 from J, leaving 4 bases between them. The CDR3 is 12 amino acids. The germline gives CDR1 GTSNPN, CDR2 SVGIG (reference sequence). CDR3 sequence (DNA): TGTGCCTGGAGTGCCTCCTCCTACGAGCAGTACTTC. This sequence encodes CAWSASSYEQYF.

In this sample, this clonotype turned up many times. This chain uses TRBV4-2 with TRBJ1-4, with a tentative D call TRBD1 (6 bases). The CDR3 length is 15 residues. V dropped 3 bases and J dropped 5 bases, with 13 bases sitting between them. Germline CDR1 is LGHNA and CDR2 is YNFKEQ. The CDR3 sequence: CASSQRQELNEKLFF. Here the CDR3 DNA reads TGTGCCAGCAGCCAGAGACAGGAACTCAATGAAAAACTGTTTTTT.